This record covers a single TCR beta chain. Losses at the gene ends were 5 bases for V and 5 bases for J; bases not matched to a gene: 11. The V gene's germline CDR1 is DFQATT and CDR2 SNEGSKA (reference sequence). The CDR3 has 15 residues. The data stem from a study of T-cell reconstitution after alpha-beta-depleted transplantation in children. Preparation of the TCRbeta library involved a method that used unique molecular identifiers. MiXCR, run by TCRdb on the PCR reads, gives a single entry per CDR3 protein. The table lists about 610,000 distinct CDR3 sequences, 8% to 11% of them singletons. This rearrangement joins TRBV20-1 to TRBJ1-2, with TRBD1 identical over 10 bases. The receptor was isolated from a human donor who donated a stem cell graft to a child with acute myeloid leukemia. Sequencing was performed on PBMCs from the stem cell graft donor, taken from the stem cell graft. CDR3 DNA sequence: TGCAGTGCTCCGGACAGGGGGAGTGGTTTGTATGGCTACACCTTC. This gives the protein CSAPDRGSGLYGYTF.